The 29 T cell receptor beta chains in this list originate from one sample, sequenced in a study of OX40 agonist ivuxolimab in advanced cancers. Libraries were prepared by immunoSEQ multiplex PCR; TCRdb keeps only in-frame clonotypes and omits some of them. The sample carries about 84,000 clones, approximately 80% recorded once. The specimen was CD4+ or CD8+ T cells sorted from blood, collected in a trial of the OX40 agonist ivuxolimab. The receptors originated from an adult with an advanced solid tumor such as melanoma, head and neck, liver or kidney cancer.

This clone was seen once. This sequence joins TRBV5-1 and TRBJ1-5; D not certain. This CDR3 comprises 13 residues. V dropped 1 base and J dropped 5 bases, with 7 bases sitting between them. The germline V gene encodes CDR1 SGHRS and CDR2 YFSETQ. The CDR3 DNA follows: TGCGCCAGCAGCTTGAATGAGGATCAGCCCCAGCATTTT. Translation: CASSLNEDQPQHF.

This clone has a handful of counts. The rearrangement uses TRBV6-1 and TRBJ2-7, with D unresolved. V was pared by 6 bases and J by 3 bases, with 12 bases between. CDR1 and CDR2 from the germline V gene are MNHNS and SASEGT. This CDR3 is 13 amino acids long. DNA of the CDR3: TGTGCCAGCAGCCCCACGGTCGGCTACGAGCAGTACTTC. Protein sequence: CASSPTVGYEQYF.

The chain carries TRBV5-4 and TRBJ2-5, with 7 nucleotides matching TRBD2. Germline values: CDR1 SGHNT, CDR2 YYREEE (reference sequence). The ends lost 4 bases at V and 2 bases at J; junction bases unmatched: 8. The CDR3 spans 15 residues. The CDR3 reads CASSHEGAGQETQYF. As DNA, the CDR3 is TGTGCCAGCAGCCACGAGGGAGCGGGACAAGAGACCCAGTACTTC.

This chain connects TRBV5-4 to TRBJ2-1; 11 bases map to TRBD2. The germline CDR1 and CDR2 sequences are SGHNT and YYREEE (reference sequence). J was trimmed by 7 bases and V by 4 bases; bases with no gene match: 7. This CDR3 is built from 15 residues. Here the CDR3 reads CASSRSGGAGNEQFF. In nucleotides, the CDR3 is TGTGCCAGCAGCCGTAGCGGGGGGGCGGGTAATGAGCAGTTCTTC.

CDR3 protein: CASRETGTGELFF. The CDR3 bases are TGTGCCAGCAGGGAAACAGGGACCGGGGAGCTGTTTTTT. The V and J genes are TRBV6-1 and TRBJ2-2; weak D call: TRBD1 (6 bases). V was trimmed by 6 bases and J by 5 bases, leaving 10 bases between them. The CDR3 contains 13 residues. CDR1 is MNHNS and CDR2 is SASEGT in the germline V gene.

This clone was observed at least ten times. The chain joins TRBV10-1 to TRBJ2-2, with D possibly matching TRBD1 (5 bases). The length of the CDR3 is 13 residues. Per the germline V gene, CDR1 is WNHNN and CDR2 is SYGVQD (reference sequence). V was pared by 4 bases and J by 13 bases, with 16 bases between. CDR3 nucleotides: TGCGCCAGCAGTGTAATAGGGGCAGGGATGCTGTTTTTT. It translates to CASSVIGAGMLFF.

The J gene is TRBJ2-7, the V gene TRBV6-6; maybe TRBD1 (6 bases). V was clipped by 2 bases and J by 3 bases, with 14 bases between them. This CDR3 is built from 15 residues. CDR1 is MNHNY, CDR2 SVGAGI, per germline (reference sequence). CDR3 sequence: CASSYNQGPIYEQYV. The CDR3 DNA reads TGTGCCAGCAGTTACAACCAGGGGCCGATCTACGAGCAGTACGTC.

This chain uses TRBV11-1 with TRBJ2-5; TRBD1 matches 7 bases. Germline CDR1 reads SGHAT; CDR2 reads FQDESV (reference sequence). This CDR3 has 14 amino acids. V lost 0 bases and J lost 4; bases outside the gene matches: 2. DNA of the CDR3: TGTGCCAGCAGCTTAGCGGGACAGACAGAGACCCAGTACTTC. It encodes CASSLAGQTETQYF.

The chain recombines TRBV4-2 with TRBJ1-1; D is uncertain. CDR1 and CDR2 from the germline V gene are LGHNA and YNFKEQ. V was clipped by 0 bases and J by 3 bases, with 11 bases between them. This CDR3 spans 15 amino acids. In DNA form, the CDR3 reads TGTGCCAGCAGCCAAGAGGTTTTCGGGGACACTGAAGCTTTCTTT. It encodes CASSQEVFGDTEAFF.

For the CDR3, the DNA is TGTGCCAGCAGCTTGAGGGGTGAAGAGACCCAGTACTTC. This codes for CASSLRGEETQYF. The genes are TRBV5-6 and TRBJ2-5; a possible D gene is TRBD1 (5 bases). The germline V gene encodes CDR1 SGHDT and CDR2 YYEEEE. The CDR3 spans 13 residues. The ends were cut back, 1 base at V and 3 bases at J, with 7 bases in the middle.

The V call is TRBV4-3, the J call TRBJ2-3, with D perhaps matching TRBD2 (5 bases). Germline loops: CDR1 LGHNA, CDR2 YSLEER. The CDR3 runs to 18 residues. Trimming took 0 bases from V and 1 from J, leaving 17 bases between them. As DNA, the CDR3 is TGCGCCAGCAGCCAAGAAATAACGGGCGGGCTCGGCACAGATACGCAGTATTTT. It translates to CASSQEITGGLGTDTQYF.

This chain joins TRBV11-1 and TRBJ2-7; 7 bases line up with TRBD2. This CDR3 is 15 amino acids long. CDR1 is SGHAT, CDR2 FQDESV, per germline (reference sequence). The J segment lost 5 bases and the V segment lost 5 bases, leaving 12 bases of the junction unmatched. The CDR3: CASSPPLGGLDEQYF. DNA for the CDR3: TGTGCCAGCAGCCCCCCCTTGGGGGGGTTGGACGAGCAGTACTTC.

The chain combines TRBV11-1 with TRBJ2-2; unclear D gene. The V end was cut by 5 bases, the J end by 5 bases, with 6 bases between. The CDR3 totals 12 residues. Germline lookup yields CDR1 SGHAT and CDR2 FQDESV (reference sequence). The CDR3 loop is CASSPQTGELFF. In DNA form, the CDR3 reads TGTGCCAGCAGCCCCCAGACCGGGGAGCTGTTTTTT.

This clone was picked up many times. This sequence joins TRBV2 and TRBJ2-7, with TRBD2 matching over 8 bases. Trimming at V came to 2 bases and at J to 7 bases, leaving 4 bases not matched to a gene. The germline V gene has CDR1 SNHLY and CDR2 FYNNEI. The CDR3 covers 13 residues. Here the CDR3 reads CASSEHQRGEQYF. Written as DNA, the CDR3 is TGTGCCAGCAGTGAACACCAGCGGGGGGAGCAGTACTTC.

DNA for the CDR3: TGTGCCAGCAGCCTCCACAGGGATGGGTTCACCTTC. Its protein is CASSLHRDGFTF. The chain couples TRBV11-1 to TRBJ1-2, with D possibly TRBD1 on 6 matching bases. Trimming left V 5 bases short and J 13 bases short, with 17 bases between. Germline lookup yields CDR1 SGHAT and CDR2 FQDESV (reference sequence). This CDR3 has 12 residues.

This clone was seen only once. The rearrangement joins TRBV11-3 to TRBJ1-3; tentatively, D is TRBD1 (5 bases). The CDR3 contains 13 residues. V gave up 5 bases and J gave up 2 bases, with 7 bases separating them. CDR1 and CDR2 (germline): SGHNT, YENEEA. The chain's CDR3 is CASSRGPGNTIYF. CDR3 nucleotide sequence: TGTGCCAGCAGCCGGGGCCCTGGAAACACCATATATTTT.

The chain couples TRBV27 to TRBJ2-3; unclear D gene. V was cut by 3 bases and J by 0 bases, with 10 bases left in between. The CDR3 has 15 residues. Germline V CDR1 and CDR2: MNHEY, SMNVEV (reference sequence). The CDR3 region is CASSLRAASTDTQYF. In DNA form, the CDR3 reads TGTGCCAGCAGTTTGAGAGCAGCTAGCACAGATACGCAGTATTTT.

J is TRBJ1-3 and V is TRBV4-1, with no clear D. Germline CDR1 and CDR2: MGHRA and YSYEKL. The CDR3 is made up of 16 amino acids. Trimming removed 1 base from V and 0 bases from J, with 10 bases in between. The CDR3 loop reads CASSQGPSSSGNTIYF. The CDR3 nucleotides are TGCGCCAGCAGCCAAGGCCCGAGCAGCTCTGGAAACACCATATATTTT.

The chain uses TRBV4-3 and TRBJ1-5; D not resolved. CDR3 length: 15 residues. The V gene's germline CDR1 is LGHNA and CDR2 YSLEER. V was shortened by 0 bases and J by 4 bases, with 10 bases between the two germline ends. The DNA for the CDR3 is TGCGCCAGCAGCCAAGATCTTACGGTAAATCAGCCCCAGCATTTT. Encoded protein: CASSQDLTVNQPQHF.

This sequence joins TRBV28 and TRBJ2-7; TRBD1 agrees at 8 bases. The length of the CDR3 is 18 residues. The ends lost 10 bases at V and 1 base at J; junction bases unmatched: 21. Germline loops: CDR1 MDHEN, CDR2 SYDVKM. The CDR3 sequence: CATQTPGQAFFGSYEQYV. The CDR3 nucleotides are TGTGCCACCCAGACTCCGGGACAGGCTTTTTTTGGGTCCTACGAGCAGTACGTC.

The V gene is TRBV13, the J gene TRBJ2-5, with 8 bases matching TRBD2. J gave up 5 bases and V 4 bases, and 15 bases lay outside the gene matches. CDR3 size: 17 residues. CDR1 is PRHDT, CDR2 FYEKMQ, per germline (reference sequence). The CDR3 is CASSSTGPGGVWETQYF. As DNA, the CDR3 is TGTGCCAGCAGCTCAACTGGACCGGGGGGGGTTTGGGAGACCCAGTACTTC.

The chain employs TRBV7-9 and TRBJ1-3; a possible D gene is TRBD1 (5 bases). Deletions cut 5 bases from V and 4 bases from J, with 18 bases between. The germline V gene encodes CDR1 SEHNR and CDR2 FQNEAQ (reference sequence). The CDR3 covers 16 residues. For the CDR3, the DNA is TGTGCCAGCAGCCTAAAAGCAGGGTCGCCAGGAAACACCATATATTTT. Its protein is CASSLKAGSPGNTIYF.

The V and J genes are TRBV2 and TRBJ1-1, with D maybe TRBD1 (5 bases). CDR1 is SNHLY and CDR2 is FYNNEI in the germline V gene. V was trimmed by 6 bases and J by 3 bases, leaving 20 bases between them. The CDR3 totals 16 residues. CDR3 sequence reads: CASSARDPEKHTEAFF. The CDR3 region has the DNA TGTGCCAGCAGCGCCCGGGACCCCGAAAAACACACTGAAGCTTTCTTT.

As DNA, the CDR3 is TGCAGCGTTGAAGGTCTCAAGGGCGAGCAGTACGTC. Amino acid sequence: CSVEGLKGEQYV. The chain employs TRBV29-1 and TRBJ2-7; D not resolved. The CDR3 is made up of 12 amino acids. The V gene's germline CDR1 is SQVTM and CDR2 ANQGSEA. The V and J ends lost 1 base and 6 bases respectively, with 10 bases between them.

This clone was picked up a small number of times. This chain connects TRBV19 to TRBJ2-1, with 10 bases lining up with TRBD2. The CDR3 extends over 15 amino acids. J gave up 10 bases and V 0 bases, and 6 bases lay outside the gene matches. CDR1 is LNHDA, CDR2 SQIVND, per germline (reference sequence). For the CDR3, the DNA is TGTGCCAGTAGTATAGATCTGGCTAGCGGGGGAGAGCAGTTCTTC. Its protein is CASSIDLASGGEQFF.

This chain connects TRBV5-1 to TRBJ1-2; D not certain. V was shortened by 5 bases and J by 5 bases, with 13 bases between the two germline ends. The V gene's germline CDR1 is SGHRS and CDR2 YFSETQ. The CDR3 spans 13 residues. CDR3 DNA: TGCGCCAGCAGTTTGAGACGATTTTATGGCTACACCTTC. Translated: CASSLRRFYGYTF.

CDR3 in DNA: TGTGCCAGCAGCTCCCAACTAGCAGGCACCGGGGAGCTGTTTTTT. This codes for CASSSQLAGTGELFF. The chain recombines TRBV9 with TRBJ2-2, with a weak D call TRBD2 (6 bases). CDR1 and CDR2 from the germline V gene are SGDLS and YYNGEE. V lost 4 bases to trimming and J lost 4 bases, with 14 bases between them. CDR3 length: 15 residues.

CDR3 nucleotide sequence: TGTGCCAGCACGGACAGCTATGGCTACACCTTC. Translating it yields CASTDSYGYTF. V and J are TRBV7-8 and TRBJ1-2; D possibly corresponds to TRBD1 (6 bases). The germline CDR1 and CDR2 sequences are SGHVS and FQNEAQ. The CDR3 runs to 11 residues. The V and J ends lost 7 bases and 4 bases respectively, with 7 bases between them.

The chain is built from TRBV30 and TRBJ1-6, with D unclear. The V and J ends lost 0 bases and 6 bases respectively, with 6 bases between them. The CDR3 sequence is 13 residues long. Germline-derived CDR1 and CDR2 are GTSNPN and SVGIG (reference sequence). The CDR3 DNA follows: TGTGCCTGGAGTGTACCTCGTAATTCACCCCTCCACTTT. Protein sequence: CAWSVPRNSPLHF.